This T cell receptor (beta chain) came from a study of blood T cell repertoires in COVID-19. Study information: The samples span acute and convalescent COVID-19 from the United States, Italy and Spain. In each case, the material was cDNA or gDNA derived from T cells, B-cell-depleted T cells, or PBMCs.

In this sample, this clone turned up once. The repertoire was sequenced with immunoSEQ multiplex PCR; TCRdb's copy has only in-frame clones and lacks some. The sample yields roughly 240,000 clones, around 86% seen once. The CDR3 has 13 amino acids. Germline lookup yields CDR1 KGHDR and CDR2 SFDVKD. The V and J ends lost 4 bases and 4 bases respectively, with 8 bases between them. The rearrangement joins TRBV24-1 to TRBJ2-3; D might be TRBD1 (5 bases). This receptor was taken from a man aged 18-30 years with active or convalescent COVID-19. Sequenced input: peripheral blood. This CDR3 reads CATSELRADTQYF. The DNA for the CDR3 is TGTGCCACCAGTGAACTCAGGGCAGATACGCAGTATTTT.